The sequence of this TCR beta chain was determined in a study of regulatory T cells in long-lasting Graves disease. Time point meaning: newly diagnosed GD, antithyroid drugs for less than 3 months. PBMC-extracted RNA yielded the TCR library. Through Arm-PCR of CDR3 regions and iRepertoire HTBI primers, TCR beta libraries were built. TCRdb independently ran MiXCR on the multiplex PCR reads; one entry per CDR3 protein. The sample has 350,000 to 450,000 distinct CDR3 sequences, about 11% seen once. About this clonotype: Since a much larger clone is just one base distant, this may be a read error.

There are 16 residues in the CDR3. Per germline, CDR1 SGHRS and CDR2 YFSETQ. V dropped 0 bases and J dropped 0 bases, with 12 bases sitting between them. The data were also submitted as part of a second study, on T cells in Graves' hyperthyroidism and ophthalmopathy.

This sample comprised peripheral blood mononuclear cells (PBMCs), obtained at new diagnosis, from a patient treated with antithyroid drugs. The receptor's source is a woman between 18 and 30 years old with Graves disease. The chain joins TRBV5-1 to TRBJ1-2, with D unresolved. The CDR3 DNA reads TGCGCCAGCAGCTTGGCGGCTCCACGTTCTAACTATGGCTACACCTTC. Protein: CASSLAAPRSNYGYTF.